Below, 25 T cell receptor beta chains from the same sample are listed, as sequenced in a study of response to subunit inactivated influenza vaccine. TCRdb ran MiXCR on the RT-PCR reads and lists one entry per CDR3 protein. Of 530,000 or so distinct CDR3 sequences listed, about 25% were seen once; the top ten hold approximately 2%. Sequencing used CD4+ T cells sorted from PBMCs, obtained more than 4 days after vaccination. Every receptor here comes from a man between 45 and 60 years old who received an inactivated influenza vaccine.

V gene TRBV20-1 combines with J gene TRBJ1-6, with D possibly matching TRBD1 (5 bases). The CDR3 totals 15 residues. Germline assignment: CDR1 DFQATT and CDR2 SNEGSKA (reference sequence). Trimming took off 2 bases at V and 13 bases at J, with 21 bases between the two ends. The CDR3 reads CSARPRGLGPFPLHF. The CDR3 nucleotides are TGCAGTGCTAGACCAAGGGGACTCGGCCCATTTCCCCTCCACTTT.

Ten or more counts support this clonotype. The genes are TRBV27 and TRBJ2-2; D is possibly TRBD1 (6 bases). V was cut by 6 bases and J by 5 bases, with 10 bases left in between. CDR3 size: 13 residues. The germline CDR1 and CDR2 sequences are MNHEY and SMNVEV (reference sequence). Written as DNA, the CDR3 is TGTGCCAGCAGCTTCGACAGGACCGGGGAGCTGTTTTTT. As protein: CASSFDRTGELFF.

This clonotype was found a few times. This chain links TRBV2 with TRBJ2-1; D possibly corresponds to TRBD2 (5 bases). This CDR3 has 13 residues. Germline V CDR1 and CDR2: SNHLY, FYNNEI. V was clipped by 7 bases and J by 8 bases, with 15 bases between them. CDR3 residues: CASNRYQRDEQFF. Written as DNA, the CDR3 is TGTGCCAGCAATCGGTACCAGAGGGATGAGCAGTTCTTC.

This clonotype showed up just a few times. The chain employs TRBV12-3 or TRBV12-4 and TRBJ2-3; TRBD1 agrees at 12 bases. V trimming: 8 bases; J trimming: 5 bases; junction bases outside the gene matches: 8. The CDR3 length is 15 residues. CDR3 nucleotide sequence: TGTGCCAGCGGAACCGGGACAGGGGGCCGAGATACGCAGTATTTT. Translated: CASGTGTGGRDTQYF.

V usage is TRBV6-2 or TRBV6-3 and J usage is TRBJ2-7; D is unresolved. CDR1 MNHEY and CDR2 SVGEGT come from the germline V gene. The CDR3 runs to 14 residues. Trimming shortened V by 7 bases and J by 0 bases, and 13 bases separated the two germline ends. In nucleotides, the CDR3 is TGTGCCAGCACCTCCCTAGGGCGCTCCTACGAGCAGTACTTC. This sequence encodes CASTSLGRSYEQYF.

This chain links TRBV6-4 with TRBJ2-1; TRBD2 aligns across 12 bases. The CDR3 is made up of 15 amino acids. J gave up 5 bases and V 5 bases, and 4 bases lay outside the gene matches. Per the germline V gene, CDR1 is MRHNA and CDR2 is SNTAGT. The CDR3 sequence: CASSPASGGDNEQFF. CDR3 coding DNA: TGTGCCAGCAGTCCCGCTAGCGGGGGGGACAATGAGCAGTTCTTC.

The CDR3 region has the DNA TGTGCCACCAGCAGAGATACAGGTCCCTACGAGCAGTACTTC. Encoded protein: CATSRDTGPYEQYF. V and J are TRBV15 and TRBJ2-7, with D tentatively TRBD1 (5 bases). Germline V CDR1 and CDR2: LNHNV, YYDKDF (reference sequence). The CDR3 contains 14 residues. The V end was cut by 0 bases, the J end by 2 bases, with 8 bases between.

This clonotype was recorded a few times. The chain links TRBV20-1 to TRBJ1-1; 11 positions match TRBD1. This CDR3 is 15 amino acids long. Trimming took 0 bases from V and 5 from J; bases not matched to a gene: 5. Per the germline V gene, CDR1 is DFQATT and CDR2 is SNEGSKA (reference sequence). The CDR3: CSARDGGQGVTEAFF. The DNA for the CDR3 is TGCAGTGCTAGAGATGGGGGACAGGGGGTGACTGAAGCTTTCTTT.

This chain connects TRBV28 to TRBJ2-2, with 9 bases identical to TRBD2. The ends lost 4 bases at V and 0 bases at J; junction bases unmatched: 3. The CDR3 length is 16 residues. Per the germline V gene, CDR1 is MDHEN and CDR2 is SYDVKM. CDR3 sequence reads: CASSSLAGSNTGELFF. The CDR3 DNA reads TGTGCCAGCAGTTCCCTAGCGGGGTCGAACACCGGGGAGCTGTTTTTT.

V and J are TRBV12-3 or TRBV12-4 and TRBJ2-1; 7 positions match TRBD1. The V gene end was trimmed by 3 bases and the J gene end by 15 bases; junction bases not matched to a gene: 14. The CDR3 length is 14 residues. Here the CDR3 DNA reads TGTGCCAGCAGTTTGGTCCCTACAGGGGATCTCTTGTTCTTC. This sequence encodes CASSLVPTGDLLFF.

This chain links TRBV7-9 with TRBJ2-1; TRBD2 agrees at 11 bases. V gave up 4 bases and J gave up 0 bases; unmatched junction bases: 5. This CDR3 comprises 17 residues. In germline, CDR1 is SEHNR, CDR2 FQNEAQ (reference sequence). CDR3 nucleotides: TGTGCCAGCAGCTCAGATACTAGCGGGGGCTCCTACAATGAGCAGTTCTTC. This sequence encodes CASSSDTSGGSYNEQFF.

The CDR3 coding sequence is TGCAGCGTTAACAGGGACGTAGCCGGGGAGCTGTTTTTT. Amino acid sequence: CSVNRDVAGELFF. J is TRBJ2-2 and V is TRBV29-1, with D perhaps matching TRBD1 (6 bases). V lost 5 bases to trimming and J lost 6 bases, with 13 bases between them. The CDR3 spans 13 residues. The V gene's germline CDR1 is SQVTM and CDR2 ANQGSEA.

The gene calls are TRBV28 and TRBJ2-7; 11 bases line up with TRBD1. J lost 1 base, V lost 6 bases, and 2 bases had no gene match. CDR1 and CDR2 from the germline V gene are MDHEN and SYDVKM. The CDR3 length is 14 residues. The CDR3 nucleotides read TGTGCCAGCAGGGGACAGGGGGTATCCTACGAGCAGTACTTC. Protein sequence: CASRGQGVSYEQYF.

This clonotype was seen a handful of times. V and J are TRBV6-1 and TRBJ2-3; D not resolved. The germline CDR1 and CDR2 sequences are MNHNS and SASEGT. Trimming cost V 1 base and J 2 bases, with 7 bases left between them. The CDR3 covers 14 residues. CDR3 protein: CASSEGGYTDTQYF. CDR3 DNA sequence: TGTGCCAGCAGTGAAGGGGGATACACAGATACGCAGTATTTT.

V gene TRBV7-6 combines with J gene TRBJ2-1, with 13 bases lining up with TRBD2. Germline CDR1 SGHVS, CDR2 FNYEAQ. J was trimmed by 0 bases and V by 5 bases; bases with no gene match: 7. This CDR3 spans 18 amino acids. CDR3: CASSPKTSGRSSYNEQFF. Here the CDR3 DNA reads TGTGCCAGCAGCCCAAAGACTAGCGGGAGGTCCTCCTACAATGAGCAGTTCTTC.

This clonotype was found a few times. The rearrangement uses TRBV10-3 and TRBJ2-3; a possible D gene is TRBD2 (6 bases). Germline assignment: CDR1 ENHRY and CDR2 SYGVKD. The CDR3 spans 13 residues. V lost 10 bases and J 2 bases, leaving 13 bases between the germline ends. CDR3 DNA: TGTGCCACCCGGGACTCCCACACAGATACGCAGTATTTT. Its translation: CATRDSHTDTQYF.

This clonotype appeared a few times. This chain links TRBV5-1 with TRBJ2-6; no clear D gene. The CDR3 is made up of 14 amino acids. Germline lookup yields CDR1 SGHRS and CDR2 YFSETQ. V shed 7 bases and J shed 0 bases, with 8 bases lying between them. The CDR3: CASGSSSGANVLTF. The CDR3 nucleotides are TGCGCCAGCGGATCCTCCTCTGGGGCCAACGTCCTGACTTTC.

The V call is TRBV29-1, the J call TRBJ2-1; the D is unclear. Germline values: CDR1 SQVTM, CDR2 ANQGSEA. The CDR3 is 14 residues long. V lost 5 bases to trimming and J lost 7 bases, with 18 bases between them. The CDR3 sequence: CSVTHYSAGNEQFF. The CDR3 nucleotides are TGCAGCGTTACTCACTACAGTGCTGGGAATGAGCAGTTCTTC.

The chain combines TRBV20-1 with TRBJ2-3; 9 bases match TRBD1. The trim removed 3 bases at V and 2 bases at J, leaving 6 bases unmatched. Germline V lookup: CDR1 DFQATT, CDR2 SNEGSKA (reference sequence). This CDR3 region has 15 residues. CDR3 coding DNA: TGCAGTGCTAGGGACAGGGGTAGGAACACAGATACGCAGTATTTT. Translation gives CSARDRGRNTDTQYF.

The J gene is TRBJ2-1, the V gene TRBV5-1, with 7 bases fitting TRBD2. CDR3 size: 15 residues. Germline trimming cut 3 bases from V and 5 bases from J; bases unmatched to any gene: 8. CDR1 is SGHRS and CDR2 is YFSETQ in the germline V gene. The CDR3 spells CASSSSAGLNNEQFF. Written as DNA, the CDR3 is TGCGCCAGCAGCTCCTCAGCGGGGCTAAACAATGAGCAGTTCTTC. The full variable domain, in which reference TRBV5-1 and TRBJ2-1 provide the parts outside the CDR3, is KAGVTQTPRYLIKTRGQQVTLSCSPISGHRSVSWYQQTPGQGLQFLFEYFSETQRNKGNFPGRFSGRQFSNSRSEMNVSTLELGDSALYLCASSSSAGLNNEQFFGPGTRLTVL.

This clonotype was seen a handful of times. The V call is TRBV9, the J call TRBJ2-1, with D perhaps matching TRBD2 (5 bases). CDR3 length equals 15 residues. CDR1 and CDR2 (germline): SGDLS, YYNGEE. Trimming removed 3 bases at V and 2 bases at J, with 12 bases between. CDR3 bases: TGTGCCAGCAGCGGGAGGTCGACAACCTACAATGAGCAGTTCTTC. Protein sequence: CASSGRSTTYNEQFF.

V usage is TRBV10-3 and J usage is TRBJ1-1; D unclear. The ends were cut back, 0 bases at V and 1 base at J, with 12 bases in the middle. The CDR3 totals 16 residues. CDR1 is ENHRY, CDR2 SYGVKD, per germline. The CDR3 loop is CAISESAGRGNTEAFF. CDR3 DNA: TGTGCCATCAGTGAGTCCGCAGGCAGAGGGAACACTGAAGCTTTCTTT.

The chain links TRBV25-1 to TRBJ2-7, with D possibly being TRBD2 (5 bases). This CDR3 spans 11 amino acids. The germline V gene encodes CDR1 MGHDK and CDR2 SYGVNS. V was trimmed by 8 bases and J by 5 bases, leaving 10 bases between them. DNA for the CDR3: TGTGCCAGCGGACTTTACGACGAGCAGTACTTC. Its translation: CASGLYDEQYF.

In this sample, this clonotype turned up many times. The CDR3 loop reads CSARAFRDRGYGYTF. The CDR3 coding sequence is TGCAGTGCTAGAGCTTTCCGGGACAGGGGCTATGGCTACACCTTC. The V gene is TRBV20-1, the J gene TRBJ1-2; TRBD1 matches 10 bases. Germline trimming cut 1 base from V and 4 bases from J; bases unmatched to any gene: 6. Germline V gene data show CDR1 as DFQATT and CDR2 as SNEGSKA (reference sequence). The CDR3 contains 15 residues.

This clonotype has just a few counts. V usage is TRBV29-1 and J usage is TRBJ1-4, with unresolved D. V was pared by 5 bases and J by 6 bases, with 4 bases between. The germline CDR1 and CDR2 sequences are SQVTM and ANQGSEA. The CDR3 extends over 10 amino acids. The CDR3 spells CSVSDEKLFF. In DNA, the CDR3 is TGCAGCGTTAGTGATGAAAAACTGTTTTTT.